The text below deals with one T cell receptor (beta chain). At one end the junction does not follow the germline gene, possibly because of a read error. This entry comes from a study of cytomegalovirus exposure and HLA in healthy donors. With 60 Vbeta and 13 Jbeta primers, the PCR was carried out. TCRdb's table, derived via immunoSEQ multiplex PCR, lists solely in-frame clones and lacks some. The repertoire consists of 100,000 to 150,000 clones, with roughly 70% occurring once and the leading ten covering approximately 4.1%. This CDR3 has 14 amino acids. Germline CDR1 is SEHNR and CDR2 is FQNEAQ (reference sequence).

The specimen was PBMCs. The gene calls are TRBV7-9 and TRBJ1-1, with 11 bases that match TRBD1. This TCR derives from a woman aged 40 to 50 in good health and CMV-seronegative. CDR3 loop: CTSSEGQGVGVAFF. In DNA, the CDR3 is TGTACCAGCAGCGAGGGACAGGGGGTCGGAGTAGCTTTCTTT. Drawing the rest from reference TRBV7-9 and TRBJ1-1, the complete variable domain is DTGVSQNPRHKITKRGQNVTFRCDPISEHNRLYWYRQTLGQGPEFLTYFQNEAQLEKSRLLSDRFSAERPKGSFSTLEIQRTEQGDSAMYLCTSSEGQGVGVAFFGQGTRLTVV.